This T cell receptor (beta chain) derives from a study (dated by TCRdb to the mid-2010s). Looking at the study overall: The study set out to test whether tumor-infiltrating Tregs in breast cancer get recruited from blood Tregs or are instead converted in situ from other CD4+ T cell subsets.

Full-length TCR variable regions were amplified by 5' RACE PCR with constant-region reverse primers, followed by semi-nested PCR with Nested Universal Primer A. The ReliaPrep RNA Cell Miniprep System was used to extract total RNA, which was then reverse transcribed into 5'RACE-ready cDNA with the SMARTer RACE 5'/3' Kit. Full-length TCR alpha and beta libraries were barcoded with multiplex adaptors and sequenced on an Illumina MiSeq. On the study's bioinformatics: For each of nine subset-tissue groups, sequencing data from the five patients were pooled, and the groups were then compared using unsupervised clustering of TCR gene usage. The Morisita-Horn index, with shared sequences weighted by their contribution to each repertoire, was used to calculate repertoire similarity. TCRdb redid the processing of the public reads, applying fastp at Q25 and MiXCR, and retained in-frame beta chains. A single entry per CDR3 protein holds the most common genes and DNA from its merged rows. The V and J calls here are based on TCRdb, not the publication. A total of about 40,000 distinct CDR3 sequences appear in this sample, less than 25% of them only once. The ten largest clones represent around 4% of the sample.

The CDR3 runs 14 amino acids, cysteine and phenylalanine included. Here the CDR3 DNA is all that survives: 42 bases in frame from base 1. V was cut back by 2 bases and J by 5 bases, leaving a gap of 10 bases between them. Sequences SEHNR (CDR1) and FQNEAQ (CDR2) are obtained from the germline V gene (reference sequence). The paper as a whole reports these results and caveats: The larger-cohort validation was restricted to a single TCR beta V-J rearrangement rather than whole repertoires. Tumor-infiltrating Treg TCR alpha and beta sequences overlapped most with tumor naive CD4+ T cells, then with blood naive CD4+ T cells. The TCR gene usage of tumor memory CD4+ T cells clustered together with blood and lymph node memory CD4+ cells and with lymph node naive CD4+ cells.

Regarding this clonotype: The target of this receptor is not known. One base away there is no much larger clone; base qualities are not given.

Cells that were CD4+CD25+CD127-/low were isolated as Tregs. Tregs, naive and memory CD4+ T cells from tumor, blood and ipsilateral draining lymph nodes of five breast cancer patients underwent full-length TCR alpha and beta sequencing. Mononuclear cells from lymph nodes or around 48 ml of peripheral blood were isolated by Ficoll density gradient centrifugation. FACS confirmed that the sorted cell populations were more than 90% pure. Sequencing was performed on Tregs sorted from blood. The V and J segments used are TRBV7-9 and TRBJ1-5; there is no confident call for the D gene. The clonotype was recovered from a female donor with breast cancer. The CDR3 region has the sequence CASSLKSLHQPQHF. The DNA sequence is TGTGCCAGCAGCTTAAAGTCCCTCCATCAGCCCCAGCATTTT. Outside the CDR3, residues come from the reference TRBV7-9 and TRBJ1-5 proteins, so the full variable domain is: DTGVSQNPRHKITKRGQNVTFRCDPISEHNRLYWYRQTLGQGPEFLTYFQNEAQLEKSRLLSDRFSAERPKGSFSTLEIQRTEQGDSAMYLCASSLKSLHQPQHFGDGTRLSIL.